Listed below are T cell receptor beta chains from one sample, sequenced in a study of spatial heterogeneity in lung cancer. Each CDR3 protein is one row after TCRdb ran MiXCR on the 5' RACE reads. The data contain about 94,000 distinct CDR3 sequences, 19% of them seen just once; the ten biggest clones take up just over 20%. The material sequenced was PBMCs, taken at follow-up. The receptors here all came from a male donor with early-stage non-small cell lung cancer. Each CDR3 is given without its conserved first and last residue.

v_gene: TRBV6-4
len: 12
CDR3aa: ASNKRRDGAEAF

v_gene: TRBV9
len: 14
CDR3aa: ASSVRASGREDTQY

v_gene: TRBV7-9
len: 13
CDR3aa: ASSETTGLTYEQY

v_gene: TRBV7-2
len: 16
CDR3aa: ASSLSGAGLKAKNIQY

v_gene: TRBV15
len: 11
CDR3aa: ATRDRVTDTQY

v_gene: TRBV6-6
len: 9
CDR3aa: ASISGPDSV

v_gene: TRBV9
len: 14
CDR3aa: ASSVGTSGGQETQY

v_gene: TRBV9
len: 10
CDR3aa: ASSAGWDEQY

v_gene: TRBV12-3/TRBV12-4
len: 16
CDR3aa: ASSQGQGAATGDTEAF

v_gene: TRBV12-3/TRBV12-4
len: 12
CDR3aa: ASRKSTSNNEQF

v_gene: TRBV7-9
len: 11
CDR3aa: ASSPSGRREQY

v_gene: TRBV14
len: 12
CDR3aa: ASSPGTNNSPLH

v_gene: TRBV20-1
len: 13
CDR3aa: SASPGTANTGELF

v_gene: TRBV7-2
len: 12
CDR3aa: ASRPPTGNNEQF

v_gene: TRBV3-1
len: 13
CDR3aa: ASSQDSSSGNTIY

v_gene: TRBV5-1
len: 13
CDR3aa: ASSYDPSGTDTQY

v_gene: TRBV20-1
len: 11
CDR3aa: SADSGRAETQY

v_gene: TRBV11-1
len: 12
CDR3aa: ASTLTGGGSEAF

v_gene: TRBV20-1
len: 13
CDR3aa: SASVLGQGGETQY

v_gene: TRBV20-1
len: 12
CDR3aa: SARAGVGTDTQY

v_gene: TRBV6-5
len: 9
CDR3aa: ASSASGEQF

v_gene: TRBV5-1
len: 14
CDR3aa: ASSLTILSSTDTQY

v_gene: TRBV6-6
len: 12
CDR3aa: ASSYSLDTGELF

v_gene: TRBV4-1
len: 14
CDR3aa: ASSRSGSGGRTEAF

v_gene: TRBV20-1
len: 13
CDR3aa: SATSSGSSPDTQY

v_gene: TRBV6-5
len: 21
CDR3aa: ASSYSIFAPDRGPMTGAYEQY

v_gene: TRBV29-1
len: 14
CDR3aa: SVEPHSTLNQETQY

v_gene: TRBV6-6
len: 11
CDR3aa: ASRDRKESEQF

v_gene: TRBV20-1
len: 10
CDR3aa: SARGNNEKLF

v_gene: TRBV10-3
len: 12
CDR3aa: ATRAAGTTDTQY

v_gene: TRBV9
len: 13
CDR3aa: ASSVGSTGNSPLH

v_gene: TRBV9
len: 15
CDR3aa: ASSGGVGYSGANVLT